This entry concerns a single T cell receptor beta chain. The ends were cut back, 0 bases at V and 3 bases at J, with 18 bases in the middle. Germline lookup yields CDR1 LGHNA and CDR2 YNFKEQ. CDR3 length equals 17 residues. This table comes from immunoSEQ multiplex PCR, and its TCRdb copy is limited to in-frame clones, with some not included. The sample has about 70,000 clones, around nine tenths seen once; the top ten hold roughly 1.2%. The sample originates from a study of T cell changes during pregnancy in multiple sclerosis. Here the sequenced sample was peripheral blood, taken in the third trimester of pregnancy. The TCR comes from a female donor with multiple sclerosis, enrolled in a pregnancy study. The genes are TRBV4-2 and TRBJ2-7; possible D gene TRBD2, 6 bases. The CDR3 spells CASSQDLPGTGYYEQYF. In DNA form, the CDR3 reads TGTGCCAGCAGCCAAGACTTACCCGGGACTGGATACTACGAGCAGTACTTC.